A selection of T cell receptor beta chains follows, all from one sample in a study of blood T cells in healthy people across ages. MiXCR, applied by TCRdb to the 5' RACE reads, yields one record per CDR3 protein. The sample lists 700,000 to 1,000,000 distinct CDR3 sequences, 44% seen once, with approximately 19% in the top ten. Sequencing was performed on blood. Source of these receptors: a man in his sixties in good health. Both conserved end residues are trimmed from each CDR3. A D gene is named only where the DNA matches it firmly.

ATSRGSTMGSGANVLT | TRBJ2-6 | NA | TRBV15
ASKMGVNTEAF | TRBJ1-1 | NA | TRBV5-1
ASSPGSDTQY | TRBJ2-3 | NA | TRBV2
ASSDYETGKSGANVLT | TRBJ2-6 | TRBD1 | TRBV12-3/TRBV12-4
ASSYDGRGPYEQY | TRBJ2-7 | NA | TRBV6-5
ASSPKTGGTTQY | TRBJ2-5 | TRBD2 | TRBV3-1
ASRLRRTGGSYEQY | NA | TRBD1 | TRBV28
ASSLARQNTEAF | TRBJ1-1 | NA | TRBV7-2
ASSPPGVYEQY | TRBJ2-7 | NA | TRBV12-3/TRBV12-4
SVYDRAMGGYT | TRBJ1-2 | TRBD1 | TRBV29-1
SVEDLRNYGYT | TRBJ1-2 | NA | TRBV29-1
ASSQGLGAGRQY | TRBJ2-4 | NA | TRBV3-1
ASSDRGIGYGYT | TRBJ1-2 | TRBD1 | TRBV6-5
ASSLAEIPAYNEQF | TRBJ2-1 | NA | TRBV5-1
ASSLGKTSYNEQF | TRBJ2-1 | NA | TRBV5-8
SAKGQPNYGYT | TRBJ1-2 | NA | TRBV20-1
ASSLRRDSPLH | TRBJ1-6 | NA | TRBV5-6
ASSATAYYGYT | TRBJ1-2 | NA | TRBV5-1
SVAPWGAGDEQF | TRBJ2-1 | NA | TRBV29-1
SAADRVGQETQY | TRBJ2-5 | TRBD1 | TRBV20-1
ASFTGGYTEAF | TRBJ1-1 | NA | TRBV27
ASSLGPLLQETQY | TRBJ2-5 | NA | TRBV11-1
ASSLAIAEDTQY | TRBJ2-3 | NA | TRBV7-9
ATKPQAGVSYEQY | TRBJ2-7 | TRBD2 | TRBV15
ASSEPPRVSGGAEQF | TRBJ2-1 | TRBD2 | TRBV2
ASCPMGQPNEKLF | TRBJ1-4 | NA | TRBV6-6
ASSQGARTLPSYEQY | TRBJ2-7 | NA | TRBV4-3
SAAGGGYGYT | TRBJ1-2 | TRBD1 | TRBV20-1
ASSPPWDSPLH | TRBJ1-6 | NA | TRBV7-9
ASSDRRRLQPQH | TRBJ1-5 | NA | TRBV2
ASSSGTASPLH | TRBJ1-6 | NA | TRBV6-2/TRBV6-3
ASNPDRGNYGYT | TRBJ1-2 | TRBD1 | TRBV6-1
SVDPNFRAYGYT | TRBJ1-2 | NA | TRBV29-1
SAPRRTSGGFEF | TRBJ2-1 | TRBD2 | TRBV20-1
ASSTSTTSGANVLT | TRBJ2-6 | NA | TRBV18
ASSPRQGLNTGELF | TRBJ2-2 | TRBD1 | TRBV18
AISRPWQGLDEKLF | TRBJ1-4 | NA | TRBV15
ASSQAGGNYEQY | TRBJ2-7 | NA | TRBV4-3
SAPGTSGGAIYEQY | TRBJ2-7 | TRBD2 | TRBV20-1
ASQMTGRIGGEQY | TRBJ2-7 | NA | TRBV9
ASKQRVTAGTEAF | TRBJ1-1 | NA | TRBV12-3/TRBV12-4
SARVASGVYEQY | TRBJ2-7 | TRBD2 | TRBV20-1